This TCR beta chain derives from a study of molecular identifiers for immune sequencing clone quantification. Turning to the study itself: Across replicate runs, RNA obtained from approximately 20,000 or 98,000 naive CD8 cells was divided into five, with four undergoing sequencing.

This clonotype has ten or more counts. From the PCR reads, TCRdb called clonotypes with MiXCR, one entry per CDR3 protein. The sample contains 600,000 to 650,000 distinct CDR3 sequences, 15% to 20% of which appear only once. The CDR3 is made up of 14 amino acids. CDR1 is PRHDT, CDR2 FYEKMQ, per germline (reference sequence). V trimming: 6 bases; J trimming: 1 base; junction bases outside the gene matches: 3. The V and J genes are TRBV13 and TRBJ1-5, with TRBD1 matching 7 bases. The sequence came from a human donor in good health. Some libraries in this study had Jurkat cell RNA spiked in. Sequenced sample: naive CD8+ T cells from blood, with Jurkat cell RNA spiked in. The sample's subset: FACS-sorted CD8+CD4-CCR7+CD45RA+ naive T cells. CDR3 bases: TGTGCCAGCAGGGAACAGGGGAGCAATCAGCCCCAGCATTTT. Translation: CASREQGSNQPQHF.